The clone carrying this TCR beta chain turned up a few times. Antigen unknown. TCRdb analysed the 5' RACE reads with MiXCR anew, one entry per CDR3 protein. The sample records approximately 220,000 distinct CDR3 sequences, around 8.1% being singletons. Per germline, CDR1 MNHEY and CDR2 SMNVEV (reference sequence). The CDR3 is made up of 17 amino acids. V shed 2 bases and J shed 0 bases, with 16 bases lying between them. In every case, the donor was a healthy Caucasian. This specimen comes from a study of identical twins. Whole-study results and caveats: Models predicted too little out-of-frame TCR alpha sharing in monozygotic twins.

These records were also assigned to another study, of yellow fever vaccine responses in identical twins.

Sequencing was carried out using memory (CD45RO+) T cells sorted from blood. This chain joins TRBV27 and TRBJ1-1; possibly TRBD1 for D (5 bases). This sequence originates from a woman under 30 in good health. CDR3 coding DNA: TGTGCCAGCAGTTTAATAGGGGCAGGAAACATGAACACTGAAGCTTTCTTT. This sequence encodes CASSLIGAGNMNTEAFF.